The T cell receptor beta chain described here comes from a study of regulatory T cells in long-lasting Graves disease. The time point: persistent/refractory GD, antithyroid drugs over 5 years with positive TRAb. The TCR library was made from RNA extracted from PBMCs. About this clonotype: Its antigen is unidentified.

Building of the TCR beta libraries involved iRepertoire HTBI primers and Arm-PCR of CDR3 regions. TCRdb redid the calling of the multiplex PCR reads with MiXCR, one entry per CDR3 protein. The profile shows 310,000 or so distinct CDR3 sequences, 20% to 25% of them singletons. V was pared by 5 bases and J by 4 bases, with 15 bases between. The CDR3 runs 15 residues. The germline V gene has CDR1 MNHEY and CDR2 SMNVEV (reference sequence). Overall study findings and caveats: Gene preferences differed: TRBV28, TRBJ1-2, TRBJ2-5 in persistent cases.

V is TRBV27 and J is TRBJ2-1, with a possible D match to TRBD1 (7 bases). This sequence was found in a female donor with Graves disease. The sample in question was peripheral blood mononuclear cells (PBMCs), obtained when the disease was refractory, from a patient treated with antithyroid drugs. The CDR3 DNA is TGTGCCAGCAGTATCAGGGGGGAAATGTACAATGAGCAGTTCTTC. It codes for CASSIRGEMYNEQFF.